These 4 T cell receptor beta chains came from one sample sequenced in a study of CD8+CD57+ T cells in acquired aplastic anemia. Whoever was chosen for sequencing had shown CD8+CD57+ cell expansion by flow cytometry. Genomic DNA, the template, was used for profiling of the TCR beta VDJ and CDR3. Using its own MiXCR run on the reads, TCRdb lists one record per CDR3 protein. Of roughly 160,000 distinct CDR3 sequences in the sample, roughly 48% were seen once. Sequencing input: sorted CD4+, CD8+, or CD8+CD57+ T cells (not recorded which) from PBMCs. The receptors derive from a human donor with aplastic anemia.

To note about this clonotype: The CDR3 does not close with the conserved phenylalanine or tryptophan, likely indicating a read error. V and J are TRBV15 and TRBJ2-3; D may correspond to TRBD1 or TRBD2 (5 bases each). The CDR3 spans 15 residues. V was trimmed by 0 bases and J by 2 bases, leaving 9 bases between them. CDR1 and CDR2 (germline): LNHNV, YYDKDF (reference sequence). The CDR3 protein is CATSRDGTLTDTQYS. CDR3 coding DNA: TGTGCCACCAGCAGAGACGGGACCCTCACAGATACGCAGTATTCT.

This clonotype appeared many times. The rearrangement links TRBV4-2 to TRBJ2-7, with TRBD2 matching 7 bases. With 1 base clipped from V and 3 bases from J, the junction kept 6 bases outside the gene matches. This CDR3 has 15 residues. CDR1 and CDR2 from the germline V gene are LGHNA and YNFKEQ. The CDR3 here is CASSQVVGGHYEQYF. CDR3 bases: TGTGCCAGCAGCCAAGTGGTGGGAGGGCACTACGAGCAGTACTTC.

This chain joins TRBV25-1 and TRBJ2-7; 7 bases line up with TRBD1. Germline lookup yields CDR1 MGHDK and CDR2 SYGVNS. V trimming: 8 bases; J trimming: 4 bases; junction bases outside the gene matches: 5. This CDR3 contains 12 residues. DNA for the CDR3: TGTGCCAGCGGAAGACAGGGATACGAGCAGTACTTC. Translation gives CASGRQGYEQYF.

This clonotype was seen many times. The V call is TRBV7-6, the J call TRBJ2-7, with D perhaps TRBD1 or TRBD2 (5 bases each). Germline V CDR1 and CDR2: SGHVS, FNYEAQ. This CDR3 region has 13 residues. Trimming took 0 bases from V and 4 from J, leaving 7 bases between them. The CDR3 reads CASSLAGAYEQYF. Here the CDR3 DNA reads TGTGCCAGCAGCTTAGCCGGGGCTTACGAGCAGTACTTC. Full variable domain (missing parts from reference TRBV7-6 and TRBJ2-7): GAGVSQSPRYKVTKRGQDVALRCDPISGHVSLYWYRQALGQGPEFLTYFNYEAQQDKSGLPNDRFSAERPEGSISTLTIQRTEQRDSAMYRCASSLAGAYEQYFGPGTRLTVT.